This TCR beta chain was retrieved from a study of blood T cell repertoires in COVID-19. Germline V gene sequence: CDR1 MNHEY, CDR2 SVGAGI. V lost 3 bases and J 7 bases, leaving 13 bases between the germline ends. The CDR3 length is 15 residues. The assay was immunoSEQ multiplex PCR, and TCRdb's table has in-frame clones only and misses some. The sample carries over 300,000 clones, 88% recorded once. V is TRBV6-5 and J is TRBJ1-6, with D uncertain. This clonotype was sampled from a woman in her twenties or thirties with acute COVID-19. Sequencing was performed on PBMCs or T cells enriched from blood (not recorded which). CDR3 nucleotides: TGTGCCAGCAGTTATGTTGAGAGATCGAATTCACCCCTCCACTTT. This codes for CASSYVERSNSPLHF.